This TCR beta chain originates from a study of shared clonotypes between healthy human individuals. Libraries were prepared by immunoSEQ multiplex PCR; TCRdb keeps only in-frame clonotypes and omits some of them. The profile shows more than 2 million clones, approximately 94% of them singletons. Naive CD8 isolation took CD45RO-negative cells positively selected for CCR7 and excluded terminally differentiated effector memory CD45RA+ cells. The receptor's source is a man younger than 35 in good health. The sequencing sample was made of naive CD8+ T cells sorted from blood.

CDR3 residues: CASSLAEGPVKFF. The DNA for the CDR3 is TGTGCCAGCAGCTTAGCGGAGGGTCCGGTAAAGTTCTTC. The rearrangement links TRBV11-1 to TRBJ2-1; D may be TRBD2 (6 bases). There are 13 residues in the CDR3. Trimming stripped 0 bases from V and 14 bases from J, with 14 bases between. The germline V gene has CDR1 SGHAT and CDR2 FQDESV (reference sequence). The full variable domain, with the rest looked up from reference TRBV11-1 and TRBJ2-1, is EAEVAQSPRYKITEKSQAVAFWCDPISGHATLYWYRQILGQGPELLVQFQDESVVDDSQLPKDRFSAERLKGVDSTLKIQPAELGDSAMYLCASSLAEGPVKFFGPGTRLTVL.